The following is a T cell receptor (beta chain) sequence with its context. What it binds is not known. This CDR3 has 16 residues. CDR1 is SEHNR, CDR2 FQNEAQ, per germline (reference sequence). Trimming cost V 0 bases and J 1 base; bases outside gene matches: 3. Clones were sequenced by immunoSEQ multiplex PCR, and TCRdb holds only the in-frame ones, with some missing. Of over 85,000 clones listed, around 89% are singletons. This entry belongs to a study of T cell responses to AZD1222 COVID-19 vaccine. The study, taken as a whole, reports: None of the repertoires were sampled until the peak T cell response had passed. A mostly white British donor set with more females was recruited, and clonal diversity was possibly underestimated. Baseline seropositivity characterized only six AZD1222 recipients.

The clonotype was recovered from an adult in good health. The input for sequencing was peripheral blood, taken on day 0 of AZD1222 vaccination. The rearrangement joins TRBV7-9 to TRBJ2-7, with 10 bases aligning to TRBD2. The CDR3 nucleotides read TGTGCCAGCAGCTTAGCGTGGACTAGCGGTTCCTACGAGCAGTACTTC. Translation: CASSLAWTSGSYEQYF.